This T cell receptor beta chain was documented in a study of T cell changes during pregnancy in multiple sclerosis. There are 14 residues in the CDR3. Trimming pared 1 base from V and 5 bases from J, leaving 12 bases between. The germline V gene has CDR1 LGHNA and CDR2 YNFKEQ. Generated by immunoSEQ multiplex PCR, the TCRdb table keeps only in-frame clones and is missing some. The sample shows about 60,000 clones, approximately 91% of them seen only once. The receptor's source is a female donor with multiple sclerosis, enrolled in a pregnancy study. The sequenced sample was peripheral blood, obtained in the second trimester of pregnancy. This chain joins TRBV4-2 and TRBJ2-7; TRBD2 might be the D (5 bases). The CDR3 sequence is CASSQARGFDEQYF. The CDR3 DNA follows: TGTGCCAGCAGCCAAGCCCGGGGTTTTGACGAGCAGTACTTC.